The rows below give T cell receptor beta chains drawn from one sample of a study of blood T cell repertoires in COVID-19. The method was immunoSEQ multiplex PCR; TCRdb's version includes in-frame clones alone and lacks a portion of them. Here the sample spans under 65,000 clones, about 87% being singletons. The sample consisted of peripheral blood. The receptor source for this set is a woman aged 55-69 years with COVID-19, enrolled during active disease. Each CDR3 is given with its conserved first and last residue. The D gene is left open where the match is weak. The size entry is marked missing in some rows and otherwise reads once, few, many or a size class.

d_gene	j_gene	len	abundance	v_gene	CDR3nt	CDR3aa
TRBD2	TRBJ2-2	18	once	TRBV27	TGTGCCAGCAGTTCCCCCGGGACTAGCGGGAGGTTCACCGGGGAGCTGTTTTTT	CASSSPGTSGRFTGELFF
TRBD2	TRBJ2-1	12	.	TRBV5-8	TGTGCCGGGAGGGACGTTCGCAATGAGCAGTTCTTC	CAGRDVRNEQFF
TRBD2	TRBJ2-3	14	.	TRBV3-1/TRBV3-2	TGTGCCGCCGCCGCTAGCGGGAGCACAGATACGCAGTATTTT	CAAAASGSTDTQYF
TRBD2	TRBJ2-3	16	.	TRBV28	TGTGCCAGCAGTTTAGGGCTAGCGGGAGGCATAGATACGCAGTATTTT	CASSLGLAGGIDTQYF
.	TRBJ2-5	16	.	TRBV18	TGTGCCAGCTCTTTCTTGCGGGGGCAGGGACAAGAGACCCAGTACTTC	CASSFLRGQGQETQYF
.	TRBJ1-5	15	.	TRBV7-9	TGTGCCAGCAGCTTAGGAGGGGACTCCAATCAGCCCCAGCATTTT	CASSLGGDSNQPQHF
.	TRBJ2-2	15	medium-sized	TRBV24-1	TGTGCCACCAGTGATTTGTTCCAGAACACCGGGGAGCTGTTTTTT	CATSDLFQNTGELFF
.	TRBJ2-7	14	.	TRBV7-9	TGTGCCAGCAGCATTTCGGGTCGCTCCTACGAGCAGTACTTC	CASSISGRSYEQYF
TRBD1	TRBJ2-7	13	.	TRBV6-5	TGTGCCAGCAGCCGTACAGGGGCGTACGAGCAGTACTTC	CASSRTGAYEQYF
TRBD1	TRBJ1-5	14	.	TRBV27	TGTGCCAGCAGGGTCGACAGGGCTAGTCAGCCCCAGCATTTT	CASRVDRASQPQHF
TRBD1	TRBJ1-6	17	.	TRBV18	TGTGCCAGCTCTCTCAAAGACAGGGGCTCCTATAATTCACCCCTCCACTTT	CASSLKDRGSYNSPLHF
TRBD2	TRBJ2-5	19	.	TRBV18	TGTGCCAGCTCACGTCGTCCTCGGGGGCGGGAGGCCCTCCTTGAGACCCAGTACTTC	CASSRRPRGREALLETQYF
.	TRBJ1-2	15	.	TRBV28	TGTGCCAGCAAAGCCGCGGGGGGCGGATATTATGGCTACACCTTC	CASKAAGGGYYGYTF
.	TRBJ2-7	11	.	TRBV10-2	TGCGCCAGCAGCCCCCCGGGAGAGCAGTACTTC	CASSPPGEQYF